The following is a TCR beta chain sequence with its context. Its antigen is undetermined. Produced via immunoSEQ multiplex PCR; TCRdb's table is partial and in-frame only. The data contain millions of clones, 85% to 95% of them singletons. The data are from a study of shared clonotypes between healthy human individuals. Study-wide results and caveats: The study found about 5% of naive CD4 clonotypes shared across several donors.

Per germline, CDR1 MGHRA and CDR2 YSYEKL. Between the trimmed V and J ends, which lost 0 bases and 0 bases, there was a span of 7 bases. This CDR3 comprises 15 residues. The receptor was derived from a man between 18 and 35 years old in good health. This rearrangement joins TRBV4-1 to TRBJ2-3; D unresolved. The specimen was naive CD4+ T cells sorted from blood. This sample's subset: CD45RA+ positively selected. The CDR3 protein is CASSQDESSTDTQYF. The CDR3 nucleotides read TGCGCCAGCAGCCAAGATGAGAGCAGCACAGATACGCAGTATTTT.